The present T cell receptor (beta chain) was sequenced within a study of beta chain features in type 1 diabetes. Findings and caveats of the study: Junctions at VDJ sites from type 1 diabetes patients had fewer insertions and more deletions.

All of the isolated RNA was reverse transcribed, so expressed TCRB transcripts were sequenced. Profiling relied on immunoSEQ multiplex PCR, and the TCRdb table lists in-frame clones only, not all of them. Of under 950,000 clones in the sample, roughly a sixth were seen once. The CDR3 has 15 residues. V was trimmed by 0 bases and J by 7 bases, leaving 13 bases between them. Germline V gives CDR1 MNHNS, CDR2 SASEGT. A word on this clone: Its antigen is undetermined.

The V call is TRBV6-1, the J call TRBJ1-5, with TRBD1 as a possible D gene (5 bases). The sample comprised naive CD4+ T cells from blood. This receptor was taken from a woman between 18 and 29 years old in good health. The CDR3 here is CASSEAIGERQPQHF. The CDR3 DNA sequence: TGTGCCAGCAGTGAAGCTATAGGGGAAAGACAGCCCCAGCATTTT.